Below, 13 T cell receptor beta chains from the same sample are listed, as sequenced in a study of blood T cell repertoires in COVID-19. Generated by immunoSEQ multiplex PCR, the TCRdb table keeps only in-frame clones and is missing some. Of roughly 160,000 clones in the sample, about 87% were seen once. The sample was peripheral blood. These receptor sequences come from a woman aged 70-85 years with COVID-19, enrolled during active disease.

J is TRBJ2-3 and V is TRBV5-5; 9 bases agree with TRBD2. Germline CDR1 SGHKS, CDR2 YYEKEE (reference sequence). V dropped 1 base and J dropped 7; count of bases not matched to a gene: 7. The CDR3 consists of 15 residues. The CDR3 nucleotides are TGTGCCAGCAGCTTGTGGCGGGGGGGCCGAAATACGCAGTATTTT. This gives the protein CASSLWRGGRNTQYF.

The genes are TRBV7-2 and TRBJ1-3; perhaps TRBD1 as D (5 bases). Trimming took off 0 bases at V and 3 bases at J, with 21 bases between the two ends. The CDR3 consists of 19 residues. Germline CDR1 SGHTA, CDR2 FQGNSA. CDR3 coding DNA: TGTGCCAGCAGCTTAGCATCCGCAGGGAGGTTCTTTGATGGAAACACCATATATTTT. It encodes CASSLASAGRFFDGNTIYF.

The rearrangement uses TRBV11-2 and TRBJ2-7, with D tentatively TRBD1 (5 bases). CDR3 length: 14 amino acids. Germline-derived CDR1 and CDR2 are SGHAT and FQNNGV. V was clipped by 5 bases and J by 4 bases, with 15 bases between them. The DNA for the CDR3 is TGTGCCAGCAGCCCAACGGCAGGGTTGTACGAGCAGTACTTC. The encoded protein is CASSPTAGLYEQYF. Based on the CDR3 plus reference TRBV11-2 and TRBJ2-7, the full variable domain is EAGVAQSPRYKIIEKRQSVAFWCNPISGHATLYWYQQILGQGPKLLIQFQNNGVVDDSQLPKDRFSAERLKGVDSTLKIQPAKLEDSAVYLCASSPTAGLYEQYFGPGTRLTVT.

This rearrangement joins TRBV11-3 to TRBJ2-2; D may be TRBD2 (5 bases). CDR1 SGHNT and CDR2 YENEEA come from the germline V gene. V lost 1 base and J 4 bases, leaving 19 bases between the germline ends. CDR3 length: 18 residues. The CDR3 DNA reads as TGTGCCAGCAGCTTAGCCCTAACTAGGCTAGCTCCCACCGGGGAGCTGTTTTTT. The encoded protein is CASSLALTRLAPTGELFF. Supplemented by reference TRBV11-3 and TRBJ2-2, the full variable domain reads EAGVVQSPRYKIIEKKQPVAFWCNPISGHNTLYWYLQNLGQGPELLIRYENEEAVDDSQLPKDRFSAERLKGVDSTLKIQPAELGDSAVYLCASSLALTRLAPTGELFFGEGSRLTVL.

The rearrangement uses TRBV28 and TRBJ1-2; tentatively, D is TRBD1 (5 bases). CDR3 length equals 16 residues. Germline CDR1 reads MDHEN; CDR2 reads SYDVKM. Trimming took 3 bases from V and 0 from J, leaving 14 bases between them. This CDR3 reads CASSFSLGRANYGYTF. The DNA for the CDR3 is TGTGCCAGCAGTTTCAGTCTCGGCAGGGCTAACTATGGCTACACCTTC.

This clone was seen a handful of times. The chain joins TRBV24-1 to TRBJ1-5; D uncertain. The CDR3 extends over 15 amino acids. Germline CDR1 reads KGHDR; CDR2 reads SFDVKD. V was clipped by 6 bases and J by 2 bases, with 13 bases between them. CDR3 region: CATSQGGVGNQPQHF. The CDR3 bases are TGTGCCACCAGTCAAGGCGGGGTAGGCAATCAGCCCCAGCATTTT.

The CDR3 loop reads CASSEDRLTYNEQFF. The CDR3 DNA reads as TGTGCCAGCAGTGAGGACAGGTTAACCTACAATGAGCAGTTCTTC. The rearrangement joins TRBV2 to TRBJ2-1; TRBD1 aligns across 7 bases. The CDR3 runs to 15 residues. CDR1 and CDR2 (germline): SNHLY, FYNNEI. The J segment lost 2 bases and the V segment lost 3 bases, leaving 4 bases of the junction unmatched.

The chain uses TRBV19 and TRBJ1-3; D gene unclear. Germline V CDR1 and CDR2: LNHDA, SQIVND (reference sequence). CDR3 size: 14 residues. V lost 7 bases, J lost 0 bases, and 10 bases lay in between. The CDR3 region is CASTNVYSGNTIYF. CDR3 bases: TGTGCCAGTACTAACGTCTACTCTGGAAACACCATATATTTT.

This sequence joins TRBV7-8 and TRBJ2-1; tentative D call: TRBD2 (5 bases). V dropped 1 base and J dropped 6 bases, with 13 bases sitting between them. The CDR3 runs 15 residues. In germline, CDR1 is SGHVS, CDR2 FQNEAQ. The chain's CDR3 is CASSLGPRDLNEQFF. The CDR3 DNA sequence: TGTGCCAGCAGCTTAGGCCCTCGGGATCTCAATGAGCAGTTCTTC. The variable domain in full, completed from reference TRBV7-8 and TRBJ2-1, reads GAGVSQSPRYKVAKRGQDVALRCDPISGHVSLFWYQQALGQGPEFLTYFQNEAQLDKSGLPSDRFFAERPEGSVSTLKIQRTQQEDSAVYLCASSLGPRDLNEQFFGPGTRLTVL.

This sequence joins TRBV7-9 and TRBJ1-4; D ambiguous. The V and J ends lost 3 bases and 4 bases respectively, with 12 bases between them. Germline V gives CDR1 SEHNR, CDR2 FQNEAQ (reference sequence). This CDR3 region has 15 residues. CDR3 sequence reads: CASSLGRQLNEKLFF. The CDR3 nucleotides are TGTGCCAGCAGCTTGGGGAGGCAGCTTAATGAAAAACTGTTTTTT.

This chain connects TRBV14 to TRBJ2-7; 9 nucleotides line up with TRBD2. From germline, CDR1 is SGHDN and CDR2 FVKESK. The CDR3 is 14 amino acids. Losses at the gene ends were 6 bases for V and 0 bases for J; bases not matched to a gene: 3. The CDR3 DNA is TGTGCCAGCAGAATTAGCGGGAGCTCCTACGAGCAGTACTTC. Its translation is CASRISGSSYEQYF.

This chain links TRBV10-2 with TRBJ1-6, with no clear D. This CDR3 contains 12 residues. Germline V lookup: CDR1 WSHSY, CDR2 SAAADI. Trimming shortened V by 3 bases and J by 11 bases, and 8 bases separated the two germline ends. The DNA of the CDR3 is TGCGCCAGCAGTGAAGGGAGGACACCCCTCCACTTT. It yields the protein CASSEGRTPLHF.

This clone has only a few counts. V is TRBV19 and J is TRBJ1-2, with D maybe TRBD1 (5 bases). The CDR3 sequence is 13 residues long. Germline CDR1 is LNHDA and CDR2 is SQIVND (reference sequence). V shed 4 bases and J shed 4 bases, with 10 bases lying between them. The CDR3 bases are TGTGCCAGTAGTAAAGGCCAGGGCTATGGCTACACCTTC. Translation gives CASSKGQGYGYTF.